The subject of this entry is one TCR beta chain. Its antigen is not identified. Molecules of cDNA were individually given unique molecular identifiers that were attached to them. TCRdb re-called the 5' RACE reads with MiXCR, one entry per CDR3 protein. This sample has tens of thousands of distinct CDR3 sequences, with about a tenth found just once. The sample originates from a study of early T cells in non-severe SARS-CoV-2 infection. Across the whole study: Unsorted whole blood bulk RNA was sequenced, with unpaired chains.

Study results and limitations: Sequences matched to VDJdb favored anti-spike CD8 responses, while private and CD4 specificities were missed.

Sequenced material: whole blood. The source is an adult who was a healthcare worker with PCR-confirmed SARS-CoV-2 infection or an uninfected control (not recorded which).

The CDR3 protein is CASSQPQGSSSYGYTF. CDR3 bases: TGTGCCAGCAGCCAACCACAGGGGTCCTCCTCATATGGCTACACCTTC. The V and J genes are TRBV27 and TRBJ1-2; 7 nucleotides agree with TRBD1. The length of the CDR3 is 16 residues. The germline gives CDR1 MNHEY, CDR2 SMNVEV (reference sequence). The ends lost 6 bases at V and 5 bases at J; junction bases unmatched: 15.